This T cell receptor beta chain was found in a study of early T cells in non-severe SARS-CoV-2 infection (dated by TCRdb to the early 2020s). Notes on the research overall: TCR sequencing used bulk RNA from unsorted whole blood, so alpha and beta chains could not be paired. Here is what the overall study found, with its caveats: VDJdb matching was skewed toward anti-spike CD8 responses and likely underestimated virus-specific expansions by missing private and CD4 specificities.

The study was a case-control design nested within a healthcare worker cohort in London, UK, with weekly nasopharyngeal swab PCR tests and blood sampling. Between 23 and 31 March 2020, the week of the UK lockdown, healthcare workers were enrolled and then followed up weekly for as long as 16 weeks. This clonotype was detected many times. Its specific antigen is unknown. Base-call qualities are not available, and no considerably larger clone is one nucleotide away. The CDR3 has 13 amino acids, counting the end cysteine and phenylalanine. This entry keeps only the CDR3 DNA: 39 bases, framed from base 1. The germline V gene provides CDR1 SNHLY and CDR2 FYNNEI. V is reduced by 5 bases and J by 10 bases, leaving a spacing of 17 bases between them. The method behind the library was 5' RACE. The run used a NextSeq 500. In the TCR library protocol, unique molecular identifiers were attached to individual cDNA molecules to correct for PCR bias and sequencing error. Sequencing covered both TCR alpha and beta chains, and within each sample the abundances of alpha and beta sequences were tightly co-correlated. The original pipeline was this. V gene, J gene and CDR3 annotation of TCR sequences was performed with Decombinator V4. Expanded TCRs were defined as changing significantly between any two time points under a Poisson model with p below 0.0001. Abundances of TCRs were expressed as counts per million after normalisation to the total number of TCRs sequenced in each sample. MAIT TCRs were defined by TRAV1-2 paired with TRAJ12, TRAJ20 or TRAJ33, and iNKT TCRs by TRAV10 paired with TRAJ18. A search of VDJdb, accessed on 1 November 2021, was run for TCRs annotated to CMV, EBV and SARS-CoV-2, with TCRs annotated for multiple antigens excluded. The public reads were reanalyzed by TCRdb: fastp trimming at Q25, MiXCR alignment, in-frame beta chains only. Each CDR3 protein gets just one entry, which takes the most common genes and DNA from the rows behind it. Here the V and J calls rest on TCRdb's processing, not on the authors' analysis. This sample has approximately 70,000 distinct CDR3 sequences in its table, and roughly 9.1% of those were observed once. The ten largest clones take up 6% to 8% of the sample.

This clonotype was obtained from an adult who was a healthcare worker with PCR-confirmed SARS-CoV-2 infection or an uninfected control (not recorded which). Sequencing was performed on whole blood, taken at baseline. The chain joins TRBV2 to TRBJ1-1, and the D gene may be TRBD1, 5 bases matching. The CDR3 region reads CASSSLDRIRAFF. Here is the DNA: TGTGCCAGCAGTTCTCTCGACAGAATTCGAGCTTTCTTT.